Shown below are 19 T cell receptor beta chains from a single sample sequenced in a study of cytomegalovirus exposure and HLA in healthy donors. It was with 60 Vbeta and 13 Jbeta primers that the PCR ran. TCRdb's table, derived via immunoSEQ multiplex PCR, lists solely in-frame clones and lacks some. The data show around 160,000 clones, almost 80% seen once. The sample was PBMCs. Source of these receptors: a male donor in good health and CMV-seronegative.

With regard to this clone: At the DNA level, this CDR3 is encoded by other sequences in the same sample as well. This rearrangement joins TRBV19 to TRBJ2-6; no clear D. Germline loops: CDR1 LNHDA, CDR2 SQIVND (reference sequence). The germline V and J ends were trimmed by 5 bases and 0 bases, with 8 bases remaining between them. The CDR3 spans 15 residues. CDR3 protein: CASSPIISGANVLTF. The CDR3 nucleotides read TGTGCCAGTAGTCCTATAATCTCTGGGGCCAACGTCCTGACTTTC.

The sample holds a few counts of this clone. The chain is built from TRBV28 and TRBJ1-1, with a tentative D call TRBD1 (6 bases). Germline CDR1 and CDR2: MDHEN and SYDVKM. Trimming removed 7 bases from V and 0 bases from J, with 12 bases in between. The CDR3 is made up of 14 amino acids. The CDR3 nucleotides are TGTGCCAGCACTTACAGGGCCCTGAACACTGAAGCTTTCTTT. Protein sequence: CASTYRALNTEAFF. Full variable domain (outside the CDR3, taken from reference TRBV28 and TRBJ1-1): DVKVTQSSRYLVKRTGEKVFLECVQDMDHENMFWYRQDPGLGLRLIYFSYDVKMKEKGDIPEGYSVSREKKERFSLILESASTNQTSMYLCASTYRALNTEAFFGQGTRLTVV.

CDR3 sequence reads: CASSYSAGVRETQYF. DNA of the CDR3: TGTGCCAGCAGTTACTCGGCGGGAGTGAGAGAGACCCAGTACTTC. The V and J genes are TRBV6-5 and TRBJ2-5; 7 bases map to TRBD2. The CDR3 loop spans 15 amino acids. Unmatched junction bases numbered 5, after V lost 0 bases and J lost 4 bases. Germline V lookup: CDR1 MNHEY, CDR2 SVGAGI.

This chain joins TRBV11-2 and TRBJ1-5, with a weak D call TRBD1 (6 bases). Between the trimmed V and J ends, which lost 3 bases and 0 bases, there was a span of 12 bases. Per the germline V gene, CDR1 is SGHAT and CDR2 is FQNNGV. CDR3 length: 16 residues. The CDR3 DNA is TGTGCCAGCAGCTTGGACAGCTCCTATAGCAATCAGCCCCAGCATTTT. It translates to CASSLDSSYSNQPQHF.

The rearrangement links TRBV5-1 to TRBJ2-1, with D tentatively TRBD2 (6 bases). From germline, CDR1 is SGHRS and CDR2 YFSETQ. V lost 4 bases, J lost 0 bases, and 14 bases lay in between. This CDR3 region has 16 residues. This chain's CDR3 is CASSQAGYRSYNEQFF. The CDR3 nucleotides are TGCGCCAGCAGCCAGGCGGGATACCGCTCCTACAATGAGCAGTTCTTC.

This chain joins TRBV9 and TRBJ2-1; D is undetermined. V was cut by 0 bases and J by 7 bases, with 8 bases left in between. The CDR3 spans 13 residues. Germline CDR1 SGDLS, CDR2 YYNGEE. CDR3 amino acids: CASSVGSTNEQFF. In DNA, the CDR3 is TGTGCCAGCAGCGTAGGGAGTACGAATGAGCAGTTCTTC.

The chain is built from TRBV6-1 and TRBJ2-1, with 11 bases identical to TRBD1. CDR3 length equals 18 residues. The germline gives CDR1 MNHNS, CDR2 SASEGT. The ends lost 4 bases at V and 5 bases at J; junction bases unmatched: 13. CDR3 DNA sequence: TGTGCCAGCAGTGCGGGACAGGGGGGTCGGCAGGGGCACAATGAGCAGTTCTTC. Protein product: CASSAGQGGRQGHNEQFF.

The chain is built from TRBV7-2 and TRBJ2-4, with D maybe TRBD2 (7 bases). The V end lost 5 bases, the J end lost 7 bases, and 21 bases lay between the germline ends. CDR1 is SGHTA and CDR2 is FQGNSA in the germline V gene. This CDR3 spans 16 amino acids. The CDR3, as DNA: TGTGCCAGCAGCCGGGTGTCGGGGGGCCACATGAACATTCAGTACTTC. Its protein product is CASSRVSGGHMNIQYF.

V usage is TRBV28 and J usage is TRBJ2-5; D gene unclear. Trimming removed 8 bases from V and 3 bases from J, with 10 bases in between. This CDR3 has 12 residues. The germline V gene has CDR1 MDHEN and CDR2 SYDVKM. The CDR3 DNA reads as TGTGCCAGCGGCTTGCCCGAAGAGACCCAGTACTTC. Translating gives CASGLPEETQYF. Supplemented by reference TRBV28 and TRBJ2-5, the full variable domain reads DVKVTQSSRYLVKRTGEKVFLECVQDMDHENMFWYRQDPGLGLRLIYFSYDVKMKEKGDIPEGYSVSREKKERFSLILESASTNQTSMYLCASGLPEETQYFGPGTRLLVL.

This clone was observed a few times. The rearrangement links TRBV5-6 to TRBJ1-2; tentative D call: TRBD1 (5 bases). The CDR3 has 12 amino acids. The germline CDR1 and CDR2 sequences are SGHDT and YYEEEE. Trimming left V 7 bases short and J 6 bases short, with 13 bases between. Written as DNA, the CDR3 is TGTGCCAGCGGATCCAGGGTCCATGGCTACACCTTC. Its protein product is CASGSRVHGYTF. Complete variable domain (other parts from reference TRBV5-6 and TRBJ1-2): DAGVTQSPTHLIKTRGQQVTLRCSPKSGHDTVSWYQQALGQGPQFIFQYYEEEERQRGNFPDRFSGHQFPNYSSELNVNALLLGDSALYLCASGSRVHGYTFGSGTRLTVV.

The chain employs TRBV28 and TRBJ2-2; 8 positions agree with TRBD1. This CDR3 is 16 amino acids long. The germline CDR1 and CDR2 sequences are MDHEN and SYDVKM. V shed 5 bases and J 4 bases; nucleotides not matched to a gene: 9. CDR3 in DNA: TGTGCCAGCAGTGCAGGGGGCGGATTCTCCACCGGGGAGCTGTTTTTT. The encoded protein is CASSAGGGFSTGELFF.

The chain couples TRBV5-4 to TRBJ1-4; TRBD1 agrees at 9 bases. The germline gives CDR1 SGHNT, CDR2 YYREEE (reference sequence). J was trimmed by 7 bases and V by 0 bases; bases with no gene match: 7. The CDR3 runs to 16 residues. DNA for the CDR3: TGTGCCAGCAGCTTGGCCCCGACAGGGGGTGTTGAAAAACTGTTTTTT. Translated, it gives CASSLAPTGGVEKLFF.

The chain couples TRBV29-1 to TRBJ1-1; TRBD1 matches 7 bases. Germline V gene data show CDR1 as SQVTM and CDR2 as ANQGSEA. With 1 base clipped from V and 1 base from J, the junction kept 3 bases outside the gene matches. The CDR3 is 14 amino acids. The CDR3 bases are TGCAGCGTTGAAGGACAGGGTCAGAACACTGAAGCTTTCTTT. Its translation: CSVEGQGQNTEAFF.

The chain combines TRBV10-3 with TRBJ2-5; D might be TRBD2 (5 bases). The J call may be incorrect, as the DNA end agrees better with TRBJ2-7. This CDR3 comprises 14 residues. Germline V gene lookup returns CDR1 ENHRY and CDR2 SYGVKD. The CDR3 DNA sequence: TGTGCCATCAGTGGTGTCGCGGGCTCCTACGAGCAGTACTTC. It codes for CAISGVAGSYEQYF.

The V and J genes are TRBV10-2 and TRBJ1-2; 7 bases agree with TRBD1. Germline CDR1 is WSHSY and CDR2 is SAAADI. The CDR3 length is 12 residues. V shed 5 bases, J shed 7 bases, and the junction held 4 bases outside the gene matches. CDR3 in DNA: TGCGCCAGCAGTCAGACAGGGTTTGGCTACACCTTC. Its protein is CASSQTGFGYTF.

This clone occurred a few times. The chain joins TRBV7-2 to TRBJ2-2; 7 bases are shared with TRBD2. The V gene end was trimmed by 2 bases and the J gene end by 3 bases; junction bases not matched to a gene: 3. Germline V gives CDR1 SGHTA, CDR2 FQGNSA. CDR3 length: 15 amino acids. CDR3 DNA sequence: TGTGCCAGCAGCTTAAGCGGGGCGTACACCGGGGAGCTGTTTTTT. Amino acid sequence: CASSLSGAYTGELFF.

The gene calls are TRBV5-1 and TRBJ1-1; D is unclear. This CDR3 is built from 13 residues. Germline values: CDR1 SGHRS, CDR2 YFSETQ. The V and J ends lost 0 bases and 5 bases respectively, with 8 bases between them. CDR3 DNA sequence: TGCGCCAGCAGCTTGGAGCGGCAGACTGAAGCTTTCTTT. This translates into CASSLERQTEAFF.

The chain carries TRBV11-1 and TRBJ2-7; D is perhaps TRBD2 (6 bases). This CDR3 region has 15 residues. The ends were cut back, 1 base at V and 6 bases at J, with 16 bases in the middle. Germline assignment: CDR1 SGHAT and CDR2 FQDESV (reference sequence). CDR3 nucleotide sequence: TGTGCCAGCAGCTTAGGCGCCCAGGTCGGGGGCGAGCAGTACTTC. Amino acids: CASSLGAQVGGEQYF.

This clone occurred a few times. The rearrangement joins TRBV20-1 to TRBJ2-1; no firm D call. The CDR3 contains 11 residues. The V and J ends lost 5 bases and 9 bases respectively, with 11 bases between them. Looked up from germline, CDR1 is DFQATT and CDR2 is SNEGSKA (reference sequence). The CDR3: CSAVVHGEQFF. CDR3 sequence (DNA): TGCAGTGCTGTAGTCCACGGTGAGCAGTTCTTC.